Only a few counts were recorded for the clone carrying this T cell receptor (beta chain). The antigen is undetermined. Isolation of PBMCs gave at least 6.5 million cells per sample. Germline loops: CDR1 SEHNR, CDR2 FQNEAQ (reference sequence). Between the trimmed V and J ends, which lost 4 bases and 0 bases, there was a span of 10 bases. CDR3 length: 15 residues. These data belong to a study of blood T cells in healthy people across ages. Study-level findings and limits: It was the long-lived donors that had more naive CD4+ cells and higher diversity than aged donors. While age rose, TCR beta diversity per million T cells dropped in a roughly linear way.

It was with a sample-barcoded 5' primer and a J-beta primer mix that a second PCR of about 6 to 12 cycles was run. Each cDNA molecule received a tag from a template-switch adaptor that had 12 random nucleotides. TCRdb recomputed calls from the 5' RACE reads with MiXCR, one row per CDR3 protein. The table has over a million distinct CDR3 sequences, around two fifths seen once. The source material was blood. The J gene is TRBJ2-1, the V gene TRBV7-9; a weak D match, TRBD2 (5 bases). The sequence came from a woman aged 18 to 35 in good health. CDR3 nucleotides: TGTGCCAGCAGCTCGACTAAGAGCTCCTACAATGAGCAGTTCTTC. This encodes CASSSTKSSYNEQFF.